This passage covers 30 T cell receptor beta chains from one sample sequenced in a study of shared clonotypes between healthy human individuals. Assay: immunoSEQ multiplex PCR; the TCRdb copy retains only in-frame clones and omits some. The repertoire holds some 2,000,000 clones, with 90% to 95% as singletons. Sequenced sample: naive CD4+ T cells sorted from blood. Regarding subset: CD45RA+ positively selected. These receptors came from a man between 18 and 29 years old in good health.

The rearrangement uses TRBV11-2 and TRBJ1-4; TRBD1 matches at 7 bases. The CDR3 consists of 16 residues. Per the germline V gene, CDR1 is SGHAT and CDR2 is FQNNGV. J was trimmed by 5 bases and V by 1 base; bases with no gene match: 7. The CDR3 here is CASSLGVTGNNEKLFF. The CDR3 nucleotides are TGTGCCAGCAGCTTAGGAGTGACAGGGAACAATGAAAAACTGTTTTTT.

With regard to this clone: This CDR3 is also generated by other DNA sequences in the sample. The chain joins TRBV6-5 to TRBJ1-2, with D unresolved. Germline-derived CDR1 and CDR2 are MNHEY and SVGAGI. The V and J ends lost 2 bases and 2 bases respectively, with 6 bases between them. The CDR3 has 13 amino acids. The CDR3 loop reads CASSYDGNYGYTF. CDR3 coding DNA: TGTGCCAGCAGTTACGATGGGAACTATGGCTACACCTTC.

The rearrangement joins TRBV5-5 to TRBJ2-7, with D perhaps TRBD1 (6 bases). The CDR3 consists of 13 residues. CDR1 and CDR2 (germline): SGHKS, YYEKEE (reference sequence). Trimming shortened V by 2 bases and J by 3 bases, and 9 bases separated the two germline ends. The CDR3 coding sequence is TGTGCCAGCAGCTTCGGACAGCACTACGAGCAGTACTTC. Its protein is CASSFGQHYEQYF. Filled out from reference TRBV5-5 and TRBJ2-7, the complete variable domain reads DAGVTQSPTHLIKTRGQQVTLRCSPISGHKSVSWYQQVLGQGPQFIFQYYEKEERGRGNFPDRFSARQFPNYSSELNVNALLLGDSALYLCASSFGQHYEQYFGPGTRLTVT.

The chain has TRBV21-1 and TRBJ1-2; TRBD1, as called in the table, went unchecked against the DNA. TRBV21-1 represents a pseudogene. The CDR3 totals 17 residues. The CDR3 DNA follows: TGTGCCAGCAGCAATAGGACACTCAAAGACGTTAACTATGGCTACACCTTC. The encoded protein is CASSNRTLKDVNYGYTF.

V is TRBV4-1 and J is TRBJ1-6; a possible D gene is TRBD1 (6 bases). V lost 1 base to trimming and J lost 10 bases, with 14 bases between them. This CDR3 contains 15 residues. Per the germline V gene, CDR1 is MGHRA and CDR2 is YSYEKL. The CDR3 spells CASSQGGTTASPLHF. Written as DNA, the CDR3 is TGCGCCAGCAGCCAAGGGGGGACAACCGCGTCACCCCTCCACTTT.

The chain is built from TRBV11-2 and TRBJ1-3, with D perhaps TRBD1 (5 bases). CDR1 SGHAT and CDR2 FQNNGV come from the germline V gene. V gave up 4 bases and J gave up 0 bases, with 13 bases separating them. This CDR3 region has 16 residues. The CDR3 is CASSYAGGISGNTIYF. The CDR3 DNA is TGTGCCAGCAGCTACGCCGGGGGGATCTCTGGAAACACCATATATTTT.

DNA of the CDR3: TGTGCCAGCAGTGATTGGCAGGGGGAGACCCAGTACTTC. This gives the protein CASSDWQGETQYF. The chain carries TRBV2 and TRBJ2-5; D might be TRBD1 (6 bases). This CDR3 has 13 amino acids. The germline V gene has CDR1 SNHLY and CDR2 FYNNEI. The germline V and J ends were trimmed by 3 bases and 5 bases, with 10 bases remaining between them.

CDR3 sequence (DNA): TGTGCCAGTAGAAACACAGGGACAGATACGCAGTATTTT. It translates to CASRNTGTDTQYF. V and J are TRBV19 and TRBJ2-3; D is possibly TRBD1 (6 bases). The length of the CDR3 is 13 residues. V was pared by 6 bases and J by 3 bases, with 10 bases between. Germline V gene lookup returns CDR1 LNHDA and CDR2 SQIVND (reference sequence).

This chain connects TRBV6-5 to TRBJ2-1, with 8 bases aligning to TRBD1. The CDR3 sequence is 16 residues long. The trim removed 0 bases at V and 9 bases at J, leaving 10 bases unmatched. Germline V gene lookup returns CDR1 MNHEY and CDR2 SVGAGI. The CDR3 sequence is CASSYSAARGPAEQFF. DNA for the CDR3: TGTGCCAGCAGTTACTCGGCGGCCAGGGGGCCTGCTGAGCAGTTCTTC.

This clone was seen once. The chain is built from TRBV18 and TRBJ2-7, with 10 bases fitting TRBD1. There are 14 residues in the CDR3. CDR1 is KGHSH, CDR2 LQKENI, per germline. The trim removed 5 bases at V and 6 bases at J, leaving 7 bases unmatched. DNA of the CDR3: TGTGCCAGCTCATCGGGACAGGGGCTCGGCGAGCAGTACTTC. Encoded protein: CASSSGQGLGEQYF.

In regard to this clone: The same CDR3 arises from other DNA sequences in this sample as well. The chain is built from TRBV5-1 and TRBJ2-7; D is unresolved. This CDR3 spans 13 amino acids. The V end lost 0 bases, the J end lost 7 bases, and 11 bases lay between the germline ends. Germline loops: CDR1 SGHRS, CDR2 YFSETQ. The CDR3 sequence: CASSLEGLGEQYF. DNA for the CDR3: TGCGCCAGCAGCTTGGAAGGGCTCGGGGAGCAGTACTTC.

The gene calls are TRBV7-9 and TRBJ2-6, with D possibly matching TRBD1 (6 bases). There are 14 residues in the CDR3. Germline CDR1 and CDR2: SEHNR and FQNEAQ (reference sequence). Trimming stripped 10 bases from V and 2 bases from J, with 12 bases between. The DNA for the CDR3 is TGTGCCATTTCTTGGACAGCTGGGGCCAACGTCCTGACTTTC. Amino acid sequence: CAISWTAGANVLTF.

This clone was counted only a few times. Additional DNA sequences in this sample encode the identical CDR3. V gene TRBV5-1 combines with J gene TRBJ1-3, with a tentative D call TRBD1 (5 bases). CDR1 and CDR2 (germline): SGHRS, YFSETQ. The V gene lost 0 bases and the J gene lost 3 bases, with 7 bases spanning the gap. The CDR3 loop spans 14 amino acids. CDR3 in DNA: TGCGCCAGCAGCTTGGCAGGGTATGGAAACACCATATATTTT. Translation: CASSLAGYGNTIYF. Filled out from reference TRBV5-1 and TRBJ1-3, the complete variable domain reads KAGVTQTPRYLIKTRGQQVTLSCSPISGHRSVSWYQQTPGQGLQFLFEYFSETQRNKGNFPGRFSGRQFSNSRSEMNVSTLELGDSALYLCASSLAGYGNTIYFGEGSWLTVV.

This sequence joins TRBV28 and TRBJ2-3; 7 bases align to TRBD1. J was trimmed by 4 bases and V by 8 bases; bases with no gene match: 9. The CDR3 runs 14 residues. CDR1 MDHEN and CDR2 SYDVKM come from the germline V gene. Written as DNA, the CDR3 is TGTGCCAGCGGGTGGGACAGCACCCCAGATACGCAGTATTTT. Residues: CASGWDSTPDTQYF. Together with reference TRBV28 and TRBJ2-3, the CDR3 gives the full variable domain: DVKVTQSSRYLVKRTGEKVFLECVQDMDHENMFWYRQDPGLGLRLIYFSYDVKMKEKGDIPEGYSVSREKKERFSLILESASTNQTSMYLCASGWDSTPDTQYFGPGTRLTVL.

The rearrangement uses TRBV11-2 and TRBJ1-6; a weak D match, TRBD1 (5 bases). V was trimmed by 5 bases and J by 5 bases, leaving 13 bases between them. This CDR3 has 15 amino acids. The germline gives CDR1 SGHAT, CDR2 FQNNGV. CDR3 protein: CASSRDSGNNSPLHF. The CDR3 region has the DNA TGTGCCAGCAGCCGAGACAGCGGAAATAATTCACCCCTCCACTTT.

The rearrangement uses TRBV5-1 and TRBJ2-6, with D possibly being TRBD1 (6 bases). Trimming cost V 2 bases and J 4 bases, with 13 bases left between them. CDR1 is SGHRS, CDR2 YFSETQ, per germline. This CDR3 is built from 16 residues. The CDR3 is CASSLQGLAGANVLTF. DNA of the CDR3: TGCGCCAGCAGCTTACAGGGCCTGGCAGGGGCCAACGTCCTGACTTTC.

This chain connects TRBV2 to TRBJ1-3; D not resolved. Germline V CDR1 and CDR2: SNHLY, FYNNEI. This CDR3 comprises 16 residues. V was shortened by 1 base and J by 4 bases, with 14 bases between the two germline ends. CDR3 sequence reads: CASSEGGRAAGNTIYF. For the CDR3, the DNA is TGTGCCAGCAGTGAAGGCGGGAGGGCAGCGGGAAACACCATATATTTT.

This clone was recorded only once. V usage is TRBV9 and J usage is TRBJ1-2; D gene uncertain. This CDR3 comprises 14 residues. Germline values: CDR1 SGDLS, CDR2 YYNGEE. V dropped 0 bases and J dropped 4 bases, with 10 bases sitting between them. The CDR3 DNA follows: TGTGCCAGCAGCGTAGGGAACAGAGGCTATGGCTACACCTTC. Amino acid sequence: CASSVGNRGYGYTF.

DNA for the CDR3: TGTGCCAGCAGCCCTGGGAGCTCCGGGGAGCTGTTTTTT. Its translation: CASSPGSSGELFF. This rearrangement joins TRBV11-2 to TRBJ2-2; D may be TRBD2 (5 bases). Germline values: CDR1 SGHAT, CDR2 FQNNGV. This CDR3 has 13 amino acids. Trimming removed 5 bases from V and 6 bases from J, with 10 bases in between.

The rearrangement links TRBV30 to TRBJ1-3; possible D gene TRBD1, 5 bases. The germline V gene encodes CDR1 GTSNPN and CDR2 SVGIG (reference sequence). There are 20 residues in the CDR3. V lost 8 bases and J 0 bases, leaving 32 bases between the germline ends. CDR3: CAATPRQGRLQSSSGNTIYF. In nucleotides, the CDR3 is TGTGCCGCTACCCCCCGCCAGGGAAGGTTACAATCGTCCTCTGGAAACACCATATATTTT.

The chain joins TRBV6-6 to TRBJ2-7, with 10 positions matching TRBD1. CDR1 is MNHNY and CDR2 is SVGAGI in the germline V gene (reference sequence). The CDR3 has 15 residues. With V trimmed by 4 bases and J by 5 bases, 8 bases remained unmatched. The CDR3 DNA reads as TGTGCCAGCAGTTTTTCCGGGACAGGGGCCAACGAGCAGTACTTC. As protein: CASSFSGTGANEQYF.

The chain uses TRBV7-9 and TRBJ2-3; 7 bases map to TRBD2. After removal of 5 bases from V and 1 base from J, the junction contained 6 bases not matched to a gene. The CDR3 extends over 15 amino acids. Germline values: CDR1 SEHNR, CDR2 FQNEAQ (reference sequence). This CDR3 is CASSPWEGRTDTQYF. The CDR3 DNA follows: TGTGCCAGCAGCCCGTGGGAGGGCCGCACAGATACGCAGTATTTT.

The rearrangement links TRBV27 to TRBJ2-1; D is perhaps TRBD1 (6 bases). The CDR3 consists of 16 residues. V dropped 4 bases and J dropped 6 bases, with 19 bases sitting between them. Germline V CDR1 and CDR2: MNHEY, SMNVEV (reference sequence). This chain's CDR3 is CASSSKVLEQGNEQFF. Written as DNA, the CDR3 is TGTGCCAGCAGTTCAAAGGTGTTGGAACAGGGCAATGAGCAGTTCTTC.

The table lists this clone with a few counts. The chain employs TRBV5-5 and TRBJ1-2, with 10 bases that match TRBD1. Germline CDR1 is SGHKS and CDR2 is YYEKEE (reference sequence). The CDR3 length is 15 residues. J gave up 4 bases and V 4 bases, and 7 bases lay outside the gene matches. CDR3 sequence (DNA): TGTGCCAGCAGCCAAGACAGGGGGCTTACCTATGGCTACACCTTC. Translating it yields CASSQDRGLTYGYTF.

This clone was detected only once. V usage is TRBV2 and J usage is TRBJ2-7, with a tentative D call TRBD1 (6 bases). Germline V gives CDR1 SNHLY, CDR2 FYNNEI. CDR3 length: 14 residues. Trimming removed 8 bases at V and 3 bases at J, with 17 bases between. The CDR3 nucleotides are TGTGCCAGCGGCCTAGGACAGCTGAACTACGAGCAGTACTTC. Its translation: CASGLGQLNYEQYF.

The rearrangement joins TRBV30 to TRBJ2-6; 7 nucleotides match TRBD1. Germline values: CDR1 GTSNPN, CDR2 SVGIG (reference sequence). This CDR3 is 16 amino acids long. J gave up 0 bases and V 7 bases, and 9 bases lay outside the gene matches. The DNA of the CDR3 is TGTGCCTTTTCCGGGACAGTTTCCTCTGGGGCCAACGTCCTGACTTTC. Translated, it gives CAFSGTVSSGANVLTF.

The chain uses TRBV7-3 and TRBJ2-2, with 10 bases fitting TRBD1. V dropped 5 bases and J dropped 1; count of bases not matched to a gene: 4. CDR3 size: 16 residues. CDR1 SGHTA and CDR2 FQGTGA come from the germline V gene. The CDR3 DNA reads as TGTGCCAGCAGCCGCTGGGACAGGGGGAACACCGGGGAGCTGTTTTTT. It is translated as CASSRWDRGNTGELFF.

CDR3 protein: CAISRGADQPQHF. The CDR3 nucleotides are TGTGCCATCAGTCGGGGCGCAGATCAGCCCCAGCATTTT. The chain has TRBV10-3 and TRBJ1-5; maybe TRBD1 (5 bases). The CDR3 has 13 residues. Trimming stripped 5 bases from V and 5 bases from J, with 10 bases between. Looked up from germline, CDR1 is ENHRY and CDR2 is SYGVKD.

CDR3 sequence: CASSLAPRTNIQYF. In nucleotides, the CDR3 is TGTGCCAGCAGCTTAGCGCCTAGGACGAACATTCAGTACTTC. The chain is built from TRBV7-2 and TRBJ2-4, with no clear D. Germline values: CDR1 SGHTA, CDR2 FQGNSA. The CDR3 is 14 amino acids. V was clipped by 0 bases and J by 7 bases, with 10 bases between them.

Here the CDR3 DNA reads TGCAGTGCTAGCCAGGTGGATGGCTACACCTTC. This gives the protein CSASQVDGYTF. This chain links TRBV20-1 with TRBJ1-2; D is ambiguous. With 3 bases removed from V and 6 bases from J, the gap between germline ends came to 8 bases. Germline V gene sequence: CDR1 DFQATT, CDR2 SNEGSKA (reference sequence). CDR3 length equals 11 residues.